The 19 T cell receptor beta chains in this list originate from one sample, sequenced in a study of T cells after yellow fever vaccination. One entry per CDR3 protein results from TCRdb running MiXCR on the 5' RACE reads. This sample carries 50,000 to 75,000 distinct CDR3 sequences, roughly 6.9% of them seen once, and the ten largest clones take less than 45%. Source: CD8+ T cells sorted from PBMCs, taken on the day of the first yellow fever vaccination. The origin of the receptors is a man aged 18-30 years who received the YFV17D yellow fever vaccine.

At least ten counts were recorded for this clonotype. J is TRBJ2-3 and V is TRBV9; possibly TRBD1 or TRBD2 for D (6 bases each). The V gene lost 4 bases and the J gene lost 2 bases, with 11 bases spanning the gap. Germline V gene lookup returns CDR1 SGDLS and CDR2 YYNGEE. The CDR3 is made up of 14 amino acids. CDR3 amino acids: CASSPPGATDTQYF. The CDR3 DNA follows: TGTGCCAGCAGCCCCCCGGGGGCCACAGATACGCAGTATTTT.

This clonotype was detected many times. The chain recombines TRBV4-3 with TRBJ2-6; D may be TRBD2 (7 bases). The V and J ends lost 4 bases and 3 bases respectively, with 13 bases between them. Germline CDR1 LGHNA, CDR2 YSLEER. This CDR3 has 16 residues. Written as DNA, the CDR3 is TGCGCCAGCAGCCCTGGGGGGGGCGGTGGGGCCAACGTCCTGACTTTC. This translates into CASSPGGGGGANVLTF.

This clonotype was counted ten times or more. This chain links TRBV20-1 with TRBJ2-7; D might be TRBD2 (6 bases). The CDR3 is made up of 14 amino acids. Trimming took off 4 bases at V and 0 bases at J, with 13 bases between the two ends. The germline CDR1 and CDR2 sequences are DFQATT and SNEGSKA (reference sequence). CDR3 DNA: TGCAGTGCTACCTCGGCGGACTACTCCTACGAGCAGTACGTC. Its translation: CSATSADYSYEQYV.

This clonotype was observed a few times. The J gene is TRBJ1-3, the V gene TRBV11-2, with D possibly TRBD1 on 5 matching bases. Trimming left V 4 bases short and J 0 bases short, with 22 bases between. Germline V gives CDR1 SGHAT, CDR2 FQNNGV. The CDR3 runs to 19 residues. CDR3 in amino acids: CASSSWAPRQGFSGNTIYF. CDR3 sequence (DNA): TGTGCCAGCAGCTCATGGGCCCCCCGTCAGGGATTCTCTGGAAACACCATATATTTT.

CDR3 DNA sequence: TGTGCCAGCAGTTTAGTGCCGAGTGAGCAGTTCTTC. This encodes CASSLVPSEQFF. The chain couples TRBV12-3 or TRBV12-4 to TRBJ2-1; D remains ambiguous. Trimming left V 1 base short and J 9 bases short, with 7 bases between. The CDR3 sequence is 12 residues long.

The gene calls are TRBV4-1 and TRBJ2-1; no clear D gene. This CDR3 comprises 14 residues. CDR1 is MGHRA and CDR2 is YSYEKL in the germline V gene. Trimming pared 4 bases from V and 2 bases from J, leaving 9 bases between. CDR3 sequence (DNA): TGCGCCAGCAGCCTGCCTGCTACCTACAATGAGCAGTTCTTC. Protein product: CASSLPATYNEQFF.

This clonotype was seen repeatedly, ten times or more. This rearrangement joins TRBV7-8 to TRBJ2-1; 7 positions match TRBD1. V lost 3 bases to trimming and J lost 0 bases; unmatched junction nucleotides: 2. This CDR3 region has 15 residues. Germline V gene lookup returns CDR1 SGHVS and CDR2 FQNEAQ. CDR3 nucleotide sequence: TGTGCCAGCAGCTTCAGGGGGATCTCCTACAATGAGCAGTTCTTC. This codes for CASSFRGISYNEQFF.

The table lists this clonotype with a few counts. The chain links TRBV5-6 to TRBJ1-1, with TRBD1 as a possible D gene (5 bases). Trimming stripped 0 bases from V and 3 bases from J, with 9 bases between. This CDR3 spans 14 amino acids. Per the germline V gene, CDR1 is SGHDT and CDR2 is YYEEEE. CDR3 loop: CASSLVGGDTEAFF. The CDR3 DNA sequence: TGTGCCAGCAGCTTGGTCGGGGGGGACACTGAAGCTTTCTTT.

This clonotype was counted ten times or more. The chain carries TRBV5-6 and TRBJ2-7; TRBD1 might be the D (6 bases). The CDR3 runs 11 residues. In germline, CDR1 is SGHDT, CDR2 YYEEEE. V shed 6 bases and J shed 4 bases, with 8 bases lying between them. The CDR3 is CASTQGYEQYV. CDR3 in DNA: TGTGCCAGCACCCAGGGGTACGAGCAGTACGTC.

Comments on this clonotype: Just one base apart from a much larger clone, this may be a read error. The V call is TRBV15, the J call TRBJ2-2, with D unresolved. The CDR3 sequence is 13 residues long. Germline V gene data show CDR1 as LNHNV and CDR2 as YYDKDF (reference sequence). V was trimmed by 8 bases and J by 7 bases, leaving 14 bases between them. The CDR3 region has the DNA TGTGCCACCTCGGGCAGGTCGGGCGGGGAGCTGTTTTTT. Translating gives CATSGRSGGELFF.

There are a few counts of this clonotype. J is TRBJ1-3 and V is TRBV3-1, with D unclear. Trimming took off 1 base at V and 0 bases at J, with 7 bases between the two ends. Germline lookup yields CDR1 LGHDT and CDR2 YNNKEL (reference sequence). CDR3 size: 15 residues. The CDR3 region has the DNA TGTGCCAGCAGCCAAGCCACAGTCTCTGGAAACACCATATATTTT. Translation gives CASSQATVSGNTIYF.

The table lists this clonotype with a few counts. The chain joins TRBV4-1 to TRBJ2-4; a possible D gene is TRBD2 (7 bases). Trimming removed 4 bases at V and 5 bases at J, with 18 bases between. Germline values: CDR1 MGHRA, CDR2 YSYEKL. The CDR3 is 16 residues long. The CDR3 sequence is CASSRGGPSGENIQYF. CDR3 nucleotide sequence: TGCGCCAGCAGCCGGGGGGGGCCGTCTGGGGAAAACATTCAGTACTTC.

There are many counts of this clonotype. CDR3 sequence reads: CSVETGTGKDTQYF. The DNA for the CDR3 is TGCAGCGTGGAAACCGGGACAGGGAAGGATACGCAGTATTTT. The rearrangement links TRBV29-1 to TRBJ2-3, with 9 bases identical to TRBD1. V dropped 6 bases and J dropped 6; count of bases not matched to a gene: 10. The germline V gene encodes CDR1 SQVTM and CDR2 ANQGSEA. This CDR3 contains 14 residues.

The rearrangement links TRBV19 to TRBJ2-5; 7 nucleotides line up with TRBD2. V lost 3 bases and J lost 5; bases outside the gene matches: 6. The V gene's germline CDR1 is LNHDA and CDR2 SQIVND (reference sequence). The CDR3 covers 14 residues. CDR3 residues: CASSIRGLRETQYF. CDR3 bases: TGTGCCAGTAGTATTAGGGGACTAAGGGAGACCCAGTACTTC.

This clonotype has at least ten counts. The chain combines TRBV30 with TRBJ2-3; D unresolved. The germline V and J ends were trimmed by 2 bases and 1 base, with 13 bases remaining between them. This CDR3 has 15 residues. Germline loops: CDR1 GTSNPN, CDR2 SVGIG (reference sequence). The CDR3 spells CAWSLRTLGTDTQYF. CDR3 DNA sequence: TGTGCCTGGAGTCTTCGCACCTTAGGCACAGATACGCAGTATTTT.

This clonotype turned up a few times. The chain is built from TRBV7-9 and TRBJ1-1, with D unclear. V was pared by 4 bases and J by 9 bases, with 21 bases between. Germline CDR1 and CDR2: SEHNR and FQNEAQ (reference sequence). CDR3 length equals 15 residues. CDR3 in DNA: TGTGCCAGCAGCTCGAATCGGGAGGGTATGGCGAAAGCTTTCTTT. Its protein is CASSSNREGMAKAFF. Together with reference TRBV7-9 and TRBJ1-1, the CDR3 gives the full variable domain: DTGVSQNPRHKITKRGQNVTFRCDPISEHNRLYWYRQTLGQGPEFLTYFQNEAQLEKSRLLSDRFSAERPKGSFSTLEIQRTEQGDSAMYLCASSSNREGMAKAFFGQGTRLTVV.

This clonotype appeared many times. This chain uses TRBV7-9 with TRBJ2-1; maybe TRBD1 (6 bases). V was cut by 0 bases and J by 7 bases, with 10 bases left in between. Germline V lookup: CDR1 SEHNR, CDR2 FQNEAQ (reference sequence). This CDR3 has 14 residues. This chain's CDR3 is CASSLATGWNEQFF. The CDR3, as DNA: TGTGCCAGCAGCTTAGCCACAGGGTGGAATGAGCAGTTCTTC.

Many counts were recorded for this clonotype. V gene TRBV12-3 or TRBV12-4 combines with J gene TRBJ2-4, with D unresolved. V dropped 5 bases and J dropped 1 base, with 12 bases sitting between them. CDR3 length: 15 amino acids. The CDR3 DNA reads as TGTGCCAGCAGTGGGTCTCGTTTCGCCAAAAACATTCAGTACTTC. Translation gives CASSGSRFAKNIQYF.

This rearrangement joins TRBV4-2 to TRBJ2-7; TRBD2 is a possible D gene (5 bases). This CDR3 contains 14 residues. Germline-derived CDR1 and CDR2 are LGHNA and YNFKEQ. Between the trimmed V and J ends, which lost 1 base and 5 bases, there was a span of 12 bases. CDR3 region: CASSQGSVGDEQYF. In DNA, the CDR3 is TGTGCCAGCAGCCAAGGTTCAGTCGGGGACGAGCAGTACTTC.